The next 18 T cell receptor beta chains were all read from a single sample in a study of cytomegalovirus exposure and HLA in healthy donors. The PCR made use of 60 Vbeta and 13 Jbeta primers. Data came from immunoSEQ multiplex PCR; TCRdb stores just in-frame clones and leaves some out. Of around 110,000 clones listed, 55% to 80% are singletons. The specimen was PBMCs. Source of these receptors: a woman under 40 in good health and CMV-seronegative.

The rearrangement uses TRBV27 and TRBJ2-3; D uncertain. This CDR3 region has 13 residues. V was cut by 6 bases and J by 2 bases, with 9 bases left in between. The germline CDR1 and CDR2 sequences are MNHEY and SMNVEV (reference sequence). This CDR3 reads CASSHTSTDTQYF. The CDR3 bases are TGTGCCAGCAGCCACACCTCCACAGATACGCAGTATTTT.

The gene calls are TRBV13 and TRBJ1-1; D call uncertain. Germline V lookup: CDR1 PRHDT, CDR2 FYEKMQ (reference sequence). Trimming left V 3 bases short and J 0 bases short, with 2 bases between. This CDR3 comprises 12 residues. CDR3 sequence: CASSFVNTEAFF. The DNA of the CDR3 is TGTGCCAGCAGCTTCGTGAACACTGAAGCTTTCTTT.

This sequence joins TRBV4-3 and TRBJ1-3; 11 bases line up with TRBD1. J lost 4 bases, V lost 3 bases, and 5 bases had no gene match. Germline V gene lookup returns CDR1 LGHNA and CDR2 YSLEER. CDR3 length equals 16 residues. DNA of the CDR3: TGCGCCAGCAGCCAGGACAGGGGGCGAGGGGGAAACACCATATATTTT. Residues: CASSQDRGRGGNTIYF.

The rearrangement links TRBV9 to TRBJ2-6; D remains ambiguous. CDR3 length equals 16 residues. Trimming removed 5 bases at V and 0 bases at J, with 12 bases between. CDR1 is SGDLS and CDR2 is YYNGEE in the germline V gene. The CDR3 is CASSRQRNSGANVLTF. The CDR3 DNA is TGTGCCAGCAGTAGGCAGAGGAACTCTGGGGCCAACGTCCTGACTTTC. Together with reference TRBV9 and TRBJ2-6, the CDR3 gives the full variable domain: DSGVTQTPKHLITATGQRVTLRCSPRSGDLSVYWYQQSLDQGLQFLIQYYNGEERAKGNILERFSAQQFPDLHSELNLSSLELGDSALYFCASSRQRNSGANVLTFGAGSRLTVL.

This clone has just a few counts. This chain links TRBV2 with TRBJ2-2, with D possibly matching TRBD2 (5 bases). The CDR3 runs 15 residues. V lost 8 bases to trimming and J lost 0 bases, with 13 bases between them. Germline V gene lookup returns CDR1 SNHLY and CDR2 FYNNEI. Written as DNA, the CDR3 is TGTGCCAGCGGAGGCATAGGTGCGAACACCGGGGAGCTGTTTTTT. Translation: CASGGIGANTGELFF.

Only a few counts were recorded for this clone. The chain combines TRBV6-4 with TRBJ2-3; maybe TRBD2 (5 bases). Germline CDR1 reads MRHNA; CDR2 reads SNTAGT. Trimming shortened V by 3 bases and J by 0 bases, and 10 bases separated the two germline ends. This CDR3 comprises 15 residues. This chain's CDR3 is CASSESEDSTDTQYF. CDR3 nucleotide sequence: TGTGCCAGCAGTGAATCGGAGGACAGCACAGATACGCAGTATTTT.

V usage is TRBV9 and J usage is TRBJ2-5, with no clear D. V lost 0 bases and J 5 bases, leaving 14 bases between the germline ends. The CDR3 totals 15 residues. From germline, CDR1 is SGDLS and CDR2 YYNGEE. CDR3 DNA sequence: TGTGCCAGCAGCGTAGCGAGAGGCGGAAGGGAGACCCAGTACTTC. Translating it yields CASSVARGGRETQYF.

This rearrangement joins TRBV28 to TRBJ1-5; TRBD1 matches 8 bases. The V gene's germline CDR1 is MDHEN and CDR2 SYDVKM. The J segment lost 7 bases and the V segment lost 3 bases, leaving 8 bases of the junction unmatched. The CDR3 extends over 15 amino acids. The CDR3 DNA follows: TGTGCCAGCAGTTTCCCGGACAGGGAAAGACAGCCCCAGCATTTT. Its translation is CASSFPDRERQPQHF.

The J gene is TRBJ1-2, the V gene TRBV14, with 7 bases aligning to TRBD1. Germline V gene data show CDR1 as SGHDN and CDR2 as FVKESK. This CDR3 has 15 amino acids. V shed 3 bases and J 4 bases; nucleotides not matched to a gene: 8. As DNA, the CDR3 is TGTGCCAGCAGCCAGCTACCTACAGGGGTCTATGGCTACACCTTC. Encoded protein: CASSQLPTGVYGYTF. Using reference TRBV14 and TRBJ1-2 for the parts outside the CDR3, the full variable domain is EAGVTQFPSHSVIEKGQTVTLRCDPISGHDNLYWYRRVMGKEIKFLLHFVKESKQDESGMPNNRFLAERTGGTYSTLKVQPAELEDSGVYFCASSQLPTGVYGYTFGSGTRLTVV.

V is TRBV28 and J is TRBJ1-4; 7 bases are a match to TRBD1. The CDR3 covers 15 residues. V lost 5 bases and J lost 6; bases outside the gene matches: 9. Germline V CDR1 and CDR2: MDHEN, SYDVKM. In DNA, the CDR3 is TGTGCCAGCAGTATGACAGGGAAGCCCGATGAAAAACTGTTTTTT. It codes for CASSMTGKPDEKLFF.

The chain is built from TRBV4-2 and TRBJ2-3; 7 bases map to TRBD2. V lost 1 base, J lost 0 bases, and 4 bases stayed unmatched. Germline V gene sequence: CDR1 LGHNA, CDR2 YNFKEQ. The CDR3 sequence is 16 residues long. The DNA of the CDR3 is TGTGCCAGCAGCCAAGGGGCTAGCGGAAGCACAGATACGCAGTATTTT. Translated: CASSQGASGSTDTQYF.

The J gene is TRBJ2-1, the V gene TRBV9, with 7 bases that match TRBD2. This CDR3 spans 15 amino acids. The V gene's germline CDR1 is SGDLS and CDR2 YYNGEE. With 6 bases clipped from V and 4 bases from J, the junction kept 10 bases outside the gene matches. The CDR3 sequence: CASTSGSKGYNEQFF. The CDR3 DNA reads as TGTGCCAGCACTAGCGGATCCAAGGGGTACAATGAGCAGTTCTTC.

This clone was recorded a few times. The chain has TRBV15 and TRBJ1-1, with D possibly TRBD1 on 5 matching bases. The CDR3 sequence is 15 residues long. The V end lost 1 base, the J end lost 5 bases, and 14 bases lay between the germline ends. CDR1 is LNHNV and CDR2 is YYDKDF in the germline V gene (reference sequence). CDR3 in amino acids: CATSRVTEGETEAFF. DNA for the CDR3: TGTGCCACCAGCAGAGTGACAGAAGGAGAAACTGAAGCTTTCTTT.

J is TRBJ2-1 and V is TRBV9, with 11 bases matching TRBD2. This CDR3 has 16 amino acids. CDR1 and CDR2 from the germline V gene are SGDLS and YYNGEE. Trimming at V came to 2 bases and at J to 9 bases, leaving 10 bases not matched to a gene. The CDR3 DNA reads as TGTGCCAGCAGCGTTTATAGCGGGAGGGCCTTTGGTGAGCAGTTCTTC. Translating gives CASSVYSGRAFGEQFF.

The count of this clone is one. The J gene is TRBJ2-5, the V gene TRBV7-3; tentatively, D is TRBD2 (6 bases). The CDR3 totals 14 residues. Germline values: CDR1 SGHTA, CDR2 FQGTGA. Trimming removed 5 bases from V and 1 base from J, with 11 bases in between. The CDR3 sequence is CASSALSGQETQYF. CDR3 bases: TGTGCCAGCAGCGCCCTTAGCGGCCAAGAGACCCAGTACTTC.

This sequence joins TRBV4-1 and TRBJ1-2; D perhaps matches TRBD1 (6 bases). The germline CDR1 and CDR2 sequences are MGHRA and YSYEKL. The CDR3 runs 16 residues. With 4 bases removed from V and 0 bases from J, the gap between germline ends came to 15 bases. In DNA, the CDR3 is TGCGCCAGCAGCCCAATAGGACAGTCAGCTAACTATGGCTACACCTTC. Its protein is CASSPIGQSANYGYTF.

The chain uses TRBV7-3 and TRBJ2-7, with TRBD2 matching over 12 bases. Germline lookup yields CDR1 SGHTA and CDR2 FQGTGA. This CDR3 has 15 amino acids. The junction had 1 base not matched to a gene; V was cut back by 1 base and J by 3 bases. The CDR3 nucleotides are TGTGCCAGCAGCTTAAAGACTAGCGGGAGCTACGAGCAGTACTTC. This sequence encodes CASSLKTSGSYEQYF. Looking up the rest from reference TRBV7-3 and TRBJ2-7 gives the full variable domain: GAGVSQTPSNKVTEKGKYVELRCDPISGHTALYWYRQSLGQGPEFLIYFQGTGAADDSGLPNDRFFAVRPEGSVSTLKIQRTERGDSAVYLCASSLKTSGSYEQYFGPGTRLTVT.

This clone was seen just once. J is TRBJ2-3 and V is TRBV5-1, with 9 bases fitting TRBD1. Germline CDR1 is SGHRS and CDR2 is YFSETQ. V lost 3 bases to trimming and J lost 4 bases; unmatched junction nucleotides: 6. The CDR3 loop spans 15 amino acids. The CDR3 DNA is TGCGCCAGCAGCTACCGGGACAGGGACGCAGATACGCAGTATTTT. This gives the protein CASSYRDRDADTQYF. The full variable domain, its missing parts supplied by reference TRBV5-1 and TRBJ2-3, is KAGVTQTPRYLIKTRGQQVTLSCSPISGHRSVSWYQQTPGQGLQFLFEYFSETQRNKGNFPGRFSGRQFSNSRSEMNVSTLELGDSALYLCASSYRDRDADTQYFGPGTRLTVL.